This T cell receptor (beta chain) was profiled in a study of CD8+CD57+ T cells in acquired aplastic anemia. Across the study: 3.2 ug was the average amount of DNA from sorted CD4+ and CD8+ cells. As sequenced from healthy donors, CD4+ cells averaged approximately 11 million reads.

Study-level findings and limits: Some 28 CD8+ CDR3 sequences occurred in both the patients and the controls. Controls and patients did not differ significantly in CD8+ Simpson's diversity.

With regard to this clonotype: Its antigen is still unknown. This may be a read error, as it is one base from a much larger clone.

Trimming shortened V by 1 base and J by 1 base, and 7 bases separated the two germline ends. This CDR3 spans 14 amino acids. Germline V lookup: CDR1 LGHDT, CDR2 YNNKEL (reference sequence). Investigators profiled TCR beta VDJ and CDR3 from genomic DNA template. MiXCR, run by TCRdb on the reads, gives a single entry per CDR3 protein. In the table there are fewer than 250,000 distinct CDR3 sequences, approximately 50% of which are singletons. This chain connects TRBV3-1 to TRBJ2-5; D may be TRBD2 (5 bases). This TCR derives from a human donor in good health, serving as a control. Sequencing was carried out using sorted CD4+, CD8+, or CD8+CD57+ T cells (not recorded which) from PBMCs. The DNA of the CDR3 is TGTGCCAGCAGCCAAGGGGCGGGCCAAGAGACCCAGTACTTC. Its protein product is CASSQGAGQETQYF.